These 18 T cell receptor beta chains were sequenced from one sample in a study of shared T cell receptors in the human thymus. Sequencing used immunoSEQ multiplex PCR; TCRdb keeps in-frame clones, though not all of them. The sample includes 550,000 to 800,000 clones, 70% to 90% of them seen just once. These records were also assigned to another study, of human thymus T cells.

The sample consisted of thymocytes. These receptors all come from a girl under three years old with a congenital heart defect.

This clone has only a few counts. The chain joins TRBV11-2 to TRBJ1-1, with D unclear. V lost 2 bases to trimming and J lost 0 bases, with 19 bases between them. The CDR3 extends over 18 amino acids. Germline lookup yields CDR1 SGHAT and CDR2 FQNNGV. The CDR3 bases are TGTGCCAGCAGCTTAAGGCCCTCGGAAGCGCTAATGAACACTGAAGCTTTCTTT. Its translation: CASSLRPSEALMNTEAFF.

The rearrangement links TRBV2 to TRBJ2-5, with no clear D. Germline V lookup: CDR1 SNHLY, CDR2 FYNNEI. There are 14 residues in the CDR3. V lost 8 bases and J 2 bases, leaving 15 bases between the germline ends. The CDR3 sequence is CASRPGRLQETQYF. The CDR3 nucleotides read TGTGCCAGCCGCCCCGGAAGACTTCAAGAGACCCAGTACTTC. The full variable domain, completed using reference TRBV2 and TRBJ2-5, is EPEVTQTPSHQVTQMGQEVILRCVPISNHLYFYWYRQILGQKVEFLVSFYNNEISEKSEIFDDQFSVERPDGSNFTLKIRSTKLEDSAMYFCASRPGRLQETQYFGPGTRLLVL.

The chain uses TRBV7-6 and TRBJ1-5, with D uncertain. This CDR3 contains 14 residues. Germline V gives CDR1 SGHVS, CDR2 FNYEAQ. Trimming took off 5 bases at V and 6 bases at J, with 14 bases between the two ends. This chain's CDR3 is CASSPSGVFQPQHF. As DNA, the CDR3 is TGTGCCAGCAGCCCGAGCGGGGTTTTTCAGCCCCAGCATTTT.

The gene calls are TRBV5-6 and TRBJ2-5, with D tentatively TRBD2 (5 bases). The CDR3 totals 16 residues. CDR1 and CDR2 (germline): SGHDT, YYEEEE. V lost 1 base, J lost 5 bases, and 18 bases lay in between. The CDR3 here is CASSLIASGKGETQYF. The CDR3 DNA follows: TGTGCCAGCAGCTTGATCGCTTCGGGGAAAGGGGAGACCCAGTACTTC.

This clone was observed a handful of times. V and J are TRBV9 and TRBJ2-1; TRBD1 aligns across 8 bases. The CDR3 length is 15 residues. The germline V gene has CDR1 SGDLS and CDR2 YYNGEE. V shed 7 bases, J shed 5 bases, and the junction held 11 bases outside the gene matches. CDR3 sequence (DNA): TGTGCCAGCGGACCCGGGACAGGCACTAACAATGAGCAGTTCTTC. Its protein product is CASGPGTGTNNEQFF. The whole variable domain, filled in from reference TRBV9 and TRBJ2-1, reads DSGVTQTPKHLITATGQRVTLRCSPRSGDLSVYWYQQSLDQGLQFLIQYYNGEERAKGNILERFSAQQFPDLHSELNLSSLELGDSALYFCASGPGTGTNNEQFFGPGTRLTVL.

This clone was observed a few times. V usage is TRBV6-1 and J usage is TRBJ2-5; 7 nucleotides match TRBD1. Germline lookup yields CDR1 MNHNS and CDR2 SASEGT. Trimming took 7 bases from V and 1 from J; bases not matched to a gene: 3. The length of the CDR3 is 13 residues. CDR3 residues: CASMAGGQETQYF. As DNA, the CDR3 is TGTGCCAGCATGGCAGGGGGCCAAGAGACCCAGTACTTC.

The chain recombines TRBV28 with TRBJ2-7, with TRBD1 matching over 7 bases. V lost 6 bases, J lost 2 bases, and 10 bases stayed unmatched. CDR1 and CDR2 (germline): MDHEN, SYDVKM. The CDR3 runs 15 residues. The CDR3 region is CASSLRDSSTYEQYF. The CDR3 DNA follows: TGTGCCAGCAGCCTCCGGGACAGTTCCACCTACGAGCAGTACTTC.

The chain carries TRBV14 and TRBJ2-7; 9 bases agree with TRBD1. The trim removed 3 bases at V and 6 bases at J, leaving 3 bases unmatched. From germline, CDR1 is SGHDN and CDR2 FVKESK. The CDR3 is 13 residues long. CDR3 in amino acids: CASSHDRGFEQYF. For the CDR3, the DNA is TGTGCCAGCAGCCACGACAGGGGGTTCGAGCAGTACTTC.

A single count supports this clone. The chain has TRBV2 and TRBJ2-5; TRBD2 matches at 14 bases. This CDR3 has 19 amino acids. Germline V gene data show CDR1 as SNHLY and CDR2 as FYNNEI. Unmatched junction bases numbered 13, after V lost 6 bases and J lost 1 base. Written as DNA, the CDR3 is TGTGCCAGCAGGGATTCAGGGACTAGCGGGGGAAACGTCCAAGAGACCCAGTACTTC. This codes for CASRDSGTSGGNVQETQYF.

On this clone itself: The same CDR3 arises from other DNA sequences in this sample as well. The gene calls are TRBV4-1 and TRBJ1-2, with 10 bases fitting TRBD1. Germline V gene sequence: CDR1 MGHRA, CDR2 YSYEKL. CDR3 length equals 20 residues. After removal of 8 bases from V and 4 bases from J, the junction contained 25 bases not matched to a gene. CDR3 in DNA: TGCGCCAGCCCCACCACGGCTAGTAAGGGACAGGGGATGTCTACCTATGGCTACACCTTC. This translates into CASPTTASKGQGMSTYGYTF.

V usage is TRBV9 and J usage is TRBJ2-1; 11 bases are shared with TRBD2. The CDR3 is made up of 18 amino acids. CDR1 and CDR2 (germline): SGDLS, YYNGEE. V was pared by 4 bases and J by 5 bases, with 14 bases of the junction left unmatched. CDR3 amino acids: CASSQGPKLAGDDNEQFF. The CDR3 coding sequence is TGTGCCAGCAGCCAGGGGCCTAAACTAGCGGGGGATGACAATGAGCAGTTCTTC.

The chain uses TRBV11-2 and TRBJ1-3; D is unresolved. Deletions cut 5 bases from V and 5 bases from J, with 7 bases between. Germline CDR1 and CDR2: SGHAT and FQNNGV. The length of the CDR3 is 12 residues. The DNA for the CDR3 is TGTGCCAGCAGCGCCGGTCGAAACACCATATATTTT. Translated, it gives CASSAGRNTIYF.

The V and J genes are TRBV28 and TRBJ1-4; D uncertain. CDR1 and CDR2 from the germline V gene are MDHEN and SYDVKM. This CDR3 spans 14 amino acids. The V gene lost 3 bases and the J gene lost 0 bases, with 5 bases spanning the gap. DNA of the CDR3: TGTGCCAGCAGTTTCTTCGCAACTAATGAAAAACTGTTTTTT. Its protein product is CASSFFATNEKLFF.

The chain has TRBV5-4 and TRBJ2-5; D might be TRBD1 (5 bases). Per the germline V gene, CDR1 is SGHNT and CDR2 is YYREEE (reference sequence). The CDR3 length is 14 residues. Trimming took off 0 bases at V and 3 bases at J, with 9 bases between the two ends. The CDR3 DNA reads TGTGCCAGCAGCTTGGAAGGCAGGGAAGAGACCCAGTACTTC. Its translation is CASSLEGREETQYF.

This sequence joins TRBV15 and TRBJ1-4, with TRBD1 as a possible D gene (6 bases). Germline V gene sequence: CDR1 LNHNV, CDR2 YYDKDF (reference sequence). This CDR3 comprises 16 residues. V was cut by 3 bases and J by 1 base, with 12 bases left in between. The CDR3 sequence is CATSRWEGVTNEKLFF. CDR3 sequence (DNA): TGTGCCACCAGCAGGTGGGAGGGGGTAACTAATGAAAAACTGTTTTTT. The full variable domain, completed using reference TRBV15 and TRBJ1-4, is DAMVIQNPRYQVTQFGKPVTLSCSQTLNHNVMYWYQQKSSQAPKLLFHYYDKDFNNEADTPDNFQSRRPNTSFCFLDIRSPGLGDTAMYLCATSRWEGVTNEKLFFGSGTQLSVL.

The J gene is TRBJ2-1, the V gene TRBV9, with D unclear. V lost 1 base to trimming and J lost 9 bases, with 26 bases between them. The CDR3 is made up of 18 amino acids. CDR1 and CDR2 (germline): SGDLS, YYNGEE. Here the CDR3 DNA reads TGTGCCAGCAGCGTAAATTTACGTGGTCTCTCCCGCCCTACTGAGCAGTTCTTC. Translating it yields CASSVNLRGLSRPTEQFF.

The chain joins TRBV2 to TRBJ2-5; D gene uncertain. This CDR3 region has 11 residues. Germline CDR1 reads SNHLY; CDR2 reads FYNNEI. Trimming removed 6 bases from V and 3 bases from J, with 5 bases in between. The CDR3 reads CASRSEETQYF. CDR3 nucleotide sequence: TGTGCCAGCAGGAGTGAAGAGACCCAGTACTTC. Variable domain in full (rest from reference TRBV2 and TRBJ2-5): EPEVTQTPSHQVTQMGQEVILRCVPISNHLYFYWYRQILGQKVEFLVSFYNNEISEKSEIFDDQFSVERPDGSNFTLKIRSTKLEDSAMYFCASRSEETQYFGPGTRLLVL.

This chain connects TRBV19 to TRBJ1-1; no firm D call. The CDR3 totals 15 residues. V gave up 3 bases and J gave up 3 bases, with 14 bases separating them. Germline loops: CDR1 LNHDA, CDR2 SQIVND (reference sequence). The CDR3 region is CASSIPEEVDTEAFF. Written as DNA, the CDR3 is TGTGCCAGTAGTATTCCTGAGGAAGTCGACACTGAAGCTTTCTTT.